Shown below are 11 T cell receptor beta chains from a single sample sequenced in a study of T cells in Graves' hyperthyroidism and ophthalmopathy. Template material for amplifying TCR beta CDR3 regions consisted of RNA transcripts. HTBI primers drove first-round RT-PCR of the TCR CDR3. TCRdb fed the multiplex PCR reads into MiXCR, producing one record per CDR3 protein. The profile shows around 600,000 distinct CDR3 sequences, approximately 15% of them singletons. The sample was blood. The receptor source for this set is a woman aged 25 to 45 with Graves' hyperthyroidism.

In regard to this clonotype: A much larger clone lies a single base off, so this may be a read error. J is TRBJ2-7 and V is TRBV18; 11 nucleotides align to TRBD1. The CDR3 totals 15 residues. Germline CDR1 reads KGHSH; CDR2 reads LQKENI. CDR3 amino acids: CANSPPGQGGYEQYF. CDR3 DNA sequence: TGTGCCAACTCACCGCCGGGACAGGGGGGCTACGAGCAGTACTTC.

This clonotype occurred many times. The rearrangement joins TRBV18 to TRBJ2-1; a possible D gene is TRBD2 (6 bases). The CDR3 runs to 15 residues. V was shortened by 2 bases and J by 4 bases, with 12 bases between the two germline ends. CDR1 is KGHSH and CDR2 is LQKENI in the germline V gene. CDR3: CASSPNSGRYNEQFF. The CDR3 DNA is TGTGCCAGCTCACCAAACAGCGGGCGTTACAATGAGCAGTTCTTC.

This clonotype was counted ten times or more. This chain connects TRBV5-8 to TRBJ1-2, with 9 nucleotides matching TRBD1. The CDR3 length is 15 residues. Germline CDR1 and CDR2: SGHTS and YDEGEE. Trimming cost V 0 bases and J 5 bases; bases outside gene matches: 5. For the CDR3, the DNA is TGTGCCAGCAGCTTGGCGGCCGGGACAGGGTATGGCTACACCTTC. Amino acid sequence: CASSLAAGTGYGYTF.

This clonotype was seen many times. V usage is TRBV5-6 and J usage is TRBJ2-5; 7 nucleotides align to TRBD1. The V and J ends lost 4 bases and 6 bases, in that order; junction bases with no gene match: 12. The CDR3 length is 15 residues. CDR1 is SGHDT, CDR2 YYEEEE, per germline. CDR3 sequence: CASSPGQAFMKTQYF. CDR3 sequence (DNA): TGTGCCAGCAGCCCCGGACAGGCCTTTATGAAGACCCAGTACTTC.

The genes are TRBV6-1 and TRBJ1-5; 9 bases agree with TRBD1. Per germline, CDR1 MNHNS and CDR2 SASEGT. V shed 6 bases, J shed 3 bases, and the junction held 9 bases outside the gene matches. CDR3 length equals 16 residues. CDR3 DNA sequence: TGTGCCAGCAGAATTCCGGGACAGGGCTACAATCAGCCCCAGCATTTT. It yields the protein CASRIPGQGYNQPQHF.

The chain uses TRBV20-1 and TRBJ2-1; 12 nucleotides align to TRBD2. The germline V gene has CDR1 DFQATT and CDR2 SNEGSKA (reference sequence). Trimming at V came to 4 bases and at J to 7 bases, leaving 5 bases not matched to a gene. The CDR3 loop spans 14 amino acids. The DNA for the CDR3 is TGCAGTGCTATACTAGCGGGAGGATGGAATGAGCAGTTCTTC. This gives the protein CSAILAGGWNEQFF.

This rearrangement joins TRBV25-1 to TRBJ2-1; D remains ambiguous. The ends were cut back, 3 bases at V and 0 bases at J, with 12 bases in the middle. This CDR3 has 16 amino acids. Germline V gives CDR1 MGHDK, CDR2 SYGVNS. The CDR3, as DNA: TGTGCCAGCAGTGACGACTTGGGTAGCTCCTACAATGAGCAGTTCTTC. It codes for CASSDDLGSSYNEQFF.

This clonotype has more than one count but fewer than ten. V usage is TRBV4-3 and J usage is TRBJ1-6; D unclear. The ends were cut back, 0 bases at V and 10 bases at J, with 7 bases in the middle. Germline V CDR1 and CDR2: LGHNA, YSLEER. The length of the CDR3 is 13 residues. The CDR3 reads CASSQEVGSPLHF. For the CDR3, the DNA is TGCGCCAGCAGCCAAGAGGTTGGCTCACCCCTCCACTTT.

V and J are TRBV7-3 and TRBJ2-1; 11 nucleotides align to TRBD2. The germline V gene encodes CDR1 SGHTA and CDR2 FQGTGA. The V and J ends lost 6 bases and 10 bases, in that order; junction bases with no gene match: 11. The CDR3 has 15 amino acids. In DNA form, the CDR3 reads TGTGCCAGCAGTTATACCGGGACTAGCGGAGGGGAGCAGTTCTTC. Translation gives CASSYTGTSGGEQFF.

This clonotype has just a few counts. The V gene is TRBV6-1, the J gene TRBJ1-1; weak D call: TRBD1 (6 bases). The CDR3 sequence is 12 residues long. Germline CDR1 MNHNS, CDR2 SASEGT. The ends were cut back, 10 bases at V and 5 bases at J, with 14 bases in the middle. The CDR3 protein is CATSRGGTEAFF. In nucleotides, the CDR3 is TGTGCCACCTCTAGGGGGGGTACTGAAGCTTTCTTT.

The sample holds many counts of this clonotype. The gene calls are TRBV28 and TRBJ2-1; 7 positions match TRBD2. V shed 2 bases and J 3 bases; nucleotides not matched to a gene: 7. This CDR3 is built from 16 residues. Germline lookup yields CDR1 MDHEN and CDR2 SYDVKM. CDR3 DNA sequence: TGTGCCAGCAGTTTAGGCGCGGGAGTCTTCTACAATGAGCAGTTCTTC. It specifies CASSLGAGVFYNEQFF.